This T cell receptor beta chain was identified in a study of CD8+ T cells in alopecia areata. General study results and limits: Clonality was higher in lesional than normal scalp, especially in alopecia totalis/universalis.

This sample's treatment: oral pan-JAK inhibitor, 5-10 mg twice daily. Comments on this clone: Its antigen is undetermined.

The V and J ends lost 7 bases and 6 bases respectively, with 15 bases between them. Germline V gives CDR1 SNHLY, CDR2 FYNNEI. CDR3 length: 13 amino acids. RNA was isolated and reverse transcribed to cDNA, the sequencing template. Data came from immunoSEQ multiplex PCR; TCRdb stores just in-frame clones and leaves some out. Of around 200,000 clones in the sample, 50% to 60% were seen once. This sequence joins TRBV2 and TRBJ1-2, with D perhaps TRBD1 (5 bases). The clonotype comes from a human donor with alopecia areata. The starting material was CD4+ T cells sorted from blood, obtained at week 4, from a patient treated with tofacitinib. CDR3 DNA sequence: TGTGCCAGCATCTGGGTGGGGACCCATGGCTACACCTTC. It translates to CASIWVGTHGYTF.